The 15 T cell receptor beta chains reported below all come from one sample, sequenced in a study of blood T cell repertoires in COVID-19. TCRdb's copy holds only in-frame clones and misses some; the assay was immunoSEQ multiplex PCR. Among about 230,000 clones listed, approximately 83% were seen once. The sequenced material came from peripheral blood. The source of these receptors is a man aged 35-49 years with acute or convalescent COVID-19.

J is TRBJ1-1 and V is TRBV14; the D is unclear. Germline V gene lookup returns CDR1 SGHDN and CDR2 FVKESK. V shed 1 base and J shed 1 base, with 7 bases lying between them. There are 14 residues in the CDR3. In nucleotides, the CDR3 is TGTGCCAGCAGCCAAGTATCTACGAACACTGAAGCTTTCTTT. This codes for CASSQVSTNTEAFF.

The chain has TRBV20-1 and TRBJ2-1, with 10 nucleotides matching TRBD2. CDR1 is DFQATT and CDR2 is SNEGSKA in the germline V gene (reference sequence). This CDR3 spans 12 amino acids. V shed 3 bases, J shed 15 bases, and the junction held 8 bases outside the gene matches. CDR3 sequence reads: CSASYISGRTFF. In DNA form, the CDR3 reads TGCAGTGCTAGTTATATTAGCGGGAGGACGTTCTTC.

This clone was detected only a few times. The chain has TRBV29-1 and TRBJ2-7, with D perhaps matching TRBD2 (6 bases). The CDR3 totals 15 residues. V lost 0 bases, J lost 3 bases, and 15 bases lay in between. Germline V gene sequence: CDR1 SQVTM, CDR2 ANQGSEA. CDR3 sequence reads: CSVEEGRERDYEQYF. CDR3 nucleotide sequence: TGCAGCGTTGAAGAGGGACGGGAGAGGGACTACGAGCAGTACTTC.

V usage is TRBV29-1 and J usage is TRBJ1-2; 9 bases map to TRBD1. CDR1 SQVTM and CDR2 ANQGSEA come from the germline V gene. J lost 3 bases, V lost 6 bases, and 5 bases had no gene match. The CDR3 is 13 amino acids. In DNA, the CDR3 is TGCAGCGTCCACCGGGACAGGGACTATGGCTACACCTTC. This gives the protein CSVHRDRDYGYTF.

The chain recombines TRBV5-4 with TRBJ2-1; TRBD2 might be the D (6 bases). This CDR3 has 16 residues. Germline V gives CDR1 SGHNT, CDR2 YYREEE (reference sequence). V was trimmed by 1 base and J by 1 base, leaving 12 bases between them. This chain's CDR3 is CASSLPGSRSYNEQFF. The CDR3 DNA follows: TGTGCCAGCAGCTTGCCCGGGAGTAGGTCCTACAATGAGCAGTTCTTC.

This clone has only a few counts. The gene calls are TRBV28 and TRBJ1-2; tentative D call: TRBD1 (6 bases). The V and J ends lost 7 bases and 2 bases respectively, with 11 bases between them. The CDR3 runs 13 residues. Germline CDR1 reads MDHEN; CDR2 reads SYDVKM. CDR3 DNA: TGTGCCAGCACTCTGACAGGCAACTATGGCTACACCTTC. Protein product: CASTLTGNYGYTF.

Here the CDR3 reads CAWSVRVGELFF. As DNA, the CDR3 is TGTGCCTGGAGTGTACGGGTCGGGGAGCTGTTTTTT. The V gene is TRBV30, the J gene TRBJ2-2; D is unresolved. There are 12 residues in the CDR3. Per the germline V gene, CDR1 is GTSNPN and CDR2 is SVGIG (reference sequence). Trimming took 0 bases from V and 7 from J, leaving 6 bases between them. Filled out from reference TRBV30 and TRBJ2-2, the complete variable domain reads SQTIHQWPATLVQPVGSPLSLECTVEGTSNPNLYWYRQAAGRGLQLLFYSVGIGQISSEVPQNLSASRPQDRQFILSSKKLLLSDSGFYLCAWSVRVGELFFGEGSRLTVL.

V usage is TRBV7-6 and J usage is TRBJ1-2; 7 nucleotides match TRBD1. Trimming removed 0 bases from V and 8 bases from J; junction bases left unmatched: 3. The CDR3 contains 13 residues. Germline V CDR1 and CDR2: SGHVS, FNYEAQ. CDR3 residues: CASSLARTGGYTF. The DNA for the CDR3 is TGTGCCAGCAGCTTAGCGCGGACAGGCGGCTACACCTTC.

The chain carries TRBV6-2 or TRBV6-3 and TRBJ2-5, with D maybe TRBD1 (6 bases). CDR1 MNHEY and CDR2 SVGEGT come from the germline V gene. The V gene lost 5 bases and the J gene lost 1 base, with 8 bases spanning the gap. The CDR3 is made up of 13 amino acids. CDR3 region: CASSGTTQETQYF. For the CDR3, the DNA is TGTGCCAGCAGTGGGACAACCCAAGAGACCCAGTACTTC.

The genes are TRBV11-3 and TRBJ2-1, with TRBD2 matching 11 bases. Germline loops: CDR1 SGHNT, CDR2 YENEEA. This CDR3 comprises 17 residues. Trimming removed 5 bases from V and 12 bases from J; junction bases left unmatched: 18. CDR3 sequence reads: CASSLGTSGNQMGVQFF. DNA of the CDR3: TGTGCCAGCAGCCTGGGGACTAGCGGTAATCAAATGGGGGTGCAGTTCTTC. The variable domain in full, completed from reference TRBV11-3 and TRBJ2-1, reads EAGVVQSPRYKIIEKKQPVAFWCNPISGHNTLYWYLQNLGQGPELLIRYENEEAVDDSQLPKDRFSAERLKGVDSTLKIQPAELGDSAVYLCASSLGTSGNQMGVQFFGPGTRLTVL.

The chain couples TRBV5-1 to TRBJ1-1; 7 positions agree with TRBD1. The germline V gene encodes CDR1 SGHRS and CDR2 YFSETQ. Trimming removed 4 bases from V and 1 base from J; junction bases left unmatched: 10. The CDR3 totals 16 residues. DNA of the CDR3: TGCGCCAGCAGCATACGACAGGGACCGAGGAACACTGAAGCTTTCTTT. Encoded protein: CASSIRQGPRNTEAFF. Complete variable domain (other parts from reference TRBV5-1 and TRBJ1-1): KAGVTQTPRYLIKTRGQQVTLSCSPISGHRSVSWYQQTPGQGLQFLFEYFSETQRNKGNFPGRFSGRQFSNSRSEMNVSTLELGDSALYLCASSIRQGPRNTEAFFGQGTRLTVV.

The chain carries TRBV25-1 and TRBJ2-5, with a weak D call TRBD1 (5 bases). Germline values: CDR1 MGHDK, CDR2 SYGVNS. This CDR3 is 15 amino acids long. V lost 5 bases and J lost 0, with 13 bases in between. In DNA form, the CDR3 reads TGTGCCAGCAGTTTAGGTTCAGGGTACCAAGAGACCCAGTACTTC. It yields the protein CASSLGSGYQETQYF.

This clone was detected only a few times. The V gene is TRBV5-4, the J gene TRBJ2-4; TRBD2 agrees at 7 bases. Germline V lookup: CDR1 SGHNT, CDR2 YYREEE (reference sequence). This CDR3 region has 14 residues. V trimming: 4 bases; J trimming: 15 bases; junction bases outside the gene matches: 16. For the CDR3, the DNA is TGTGCCAGCAGCCGGGGAGACCCGCTAGCGGAGTTGTACTTC. This codes for CASSRGDPLAELYF.

The chain recombines TRBV6-5 with TRBJ2-5; 9 bases align to TRBD1. The CDR3 sequence is 16 residues long. With V trimmed by 4 bases and J by 0 bases, 6 bases remained unmatched. Germline V lookup: CDR1 MNHEY, CDR2 SVGAGI. The CDR3 nucleotides are TGTGCCAGCAGTTCAGGGGACAGGGATGACCAAGAGACCCAGTACTTC. Residues: CASSSGDRDDQETQYF.

The chain combines TRBV5-6 with TRBJ1-5, with 9 bases identical to TRBD1. The CDR3 consists of 15 residues. With 4 bases clipped from V and 8 bases from J, the junction kept 10 bases outside the gene matches. Germline CDR1 is SGHDT and CDR2 is YYEEEE. The CDR3 DNA reads as TGTGCCAGCAGCCCGAGACAGGGGGACGTTGAGCCCCAGCATTTT. This sequence encodes CASSPRQGDVEPQHF.